This T cell receptor beta chain was found in a study of shared clonotypes between healthy human individuals. Study details: Sampling drew on donors who were a couple of women and a few men aged 18 to 49.

Study-wide results and limits: Sampling was confined to blood; repertoires within tissues likely differ.

In regard to this clone: What it binds is unknown.

About 30,000 T cell genomes (around 0.2 ug DNA) went into each sorted-subset replicate. Method: immunoSEQ multiplex PCR; TCRdb's copy keeps in-frame clones and lacks some. The sample lists some 2,500,000 clones; 93% were seen once. Sequencing was done on a sample of naive CD4+ T cells from PBMCs. Subset indicated: CD45RA+ positively selected. This clonotype was obtained from a man younger than 30 in good health. Some clones in this sample may be carry-over from other donors' samples.

The CDR3 DNA sequence: TGTGCCAGCTCACCGAGCACAGGTTTTCAAGAGACCCAGTACTTC. It translates to CASSPSTGFQETQYF. The rearrangement uses TRBV18 and TRBJ2-5, with a weak D call TRBD1 (5 bases). CDR3 length equals 15 residues. Germline-derived CDR1 and CDR2 are KGHSH and LQKENI. The V gene lost 3 bases and the J gene lost 2 bases, with 13 bases spanning the gap.